This section outlines one TCR beta chain sequence together with its context. The record originates from a study of chemoradiotherapy in HPV16-positive cancers. This table comes from immunoSEQ multiplex PCR, and its TCRdb copy is limited to in-frame clones, with some not included. This sample has 4,500 to 6,500 clones; roughly nine tenths occur once, and the top ten carry about a fifth. This CDR3 is built from 15 residues. Germline loops: CDR1 SGHNT, CDR2 YYREEE (reference sequence). V was trimmed by 0 bases and J by 6 bases, leaving 12 bases between them. The sequences come from blood, collected from a patient who underwent chemoradiotherapy. The J gene is TRBJ2-2, the V gene TRBV5-4; TRBD1 is a possible D gene (6 bases). The TCR comes from a human donor with HPV-associated anogenital cancer. CDR3 DNA sequence: TGTGCCAGCAGCTTGGGAGGGACACGCGCCGGGGAGCTGTTTTTT. Translation: CASSLGGTRAGELFF.